The clone carrying this T cell receptor (beta chain) was observed a few times. What it binds is not known. The sample originates from a study of cytomegalovirus exposure and HLA in healthy donors. Sequencing used immunoSEQ multiplex PCR; TCRdb keeps in-frame clones, though not all of them. In the table there are more than 140,000 clones, approximately 91% of which are singletons. Trimming took 6 bases from V and 3 from J; bases not matched to a gene: 4. The CDR3 has 14 residues. CDR1 ENHRY and CDR2 SYGVKD come from the germline V gene. The donors were members of the validation cohort comprising some 130 subjects, separate from the roughly 700-subject first cohort. Study observations and caveats: The authors confirmed in vitro that a few CMV-associated chains were specific for CMV antigens. According to a later analysis, TCR clusters from the first cohort tended to co-occur in the approximately 120 validation repertoires. Reported results showed that the classifier diagnosed cytomegalovirus status with high specificity and sensitivity.

J is TRBJ1-5 and V is TRBV10-3; TRBD1 matches at 8 bases. This receptor was taken from a young woman in good health and CMV-seropositive. The source material was PBMCs. For the CDR3, the DNA is TGTGCCATCAGCTTGGACAGGGACAATCAGCCCCAGCATTTT. Its protein is CAISLDRDNQPQHF.